This T cell receptor beta chain was sequenced in a study of cytomegalovirus exposure and HLA in healthy donors. Findings and limits, study-wide: TCR beta chains associated with HLA were, in a later analysis, more clonally expanded than equally common others. Within an earlier analysis, most TCR beta V segments proved productive either about 90% or about 30% of the time.

On this clone: Its specificity is unknown.

It was with 60 Vbeta and 13 Jbeta primers that the PCR ran. Only in-frame clones appear in the TCRdb table, and some are missing; sequencing was by immunoSEQ multiplex PCR. The sample carries about 120,000 clones, approximately 70% recorded once. The CDR3 sequence is 14 residues long. Germline CDR1 reads SGHRS; CDR2 reads YFSETQ. The V gene lost 3 bases and the J gene lost 2 bases, with 12 bases spanning the gap. The genes are TRBV5-1 and TRBJ2-7; D is perhaps TRBD2 (6 bases). Material: PBMCs. The TCR originated in a woman aged 30 to 39 in good health and CMV-seronegative. CDR3 coding DNA: TGCGCCAGCAGCTACGGGACTTTACCCTACGAGCAGTACTTC. It yields the protein CASSYGTLPYEQYF.